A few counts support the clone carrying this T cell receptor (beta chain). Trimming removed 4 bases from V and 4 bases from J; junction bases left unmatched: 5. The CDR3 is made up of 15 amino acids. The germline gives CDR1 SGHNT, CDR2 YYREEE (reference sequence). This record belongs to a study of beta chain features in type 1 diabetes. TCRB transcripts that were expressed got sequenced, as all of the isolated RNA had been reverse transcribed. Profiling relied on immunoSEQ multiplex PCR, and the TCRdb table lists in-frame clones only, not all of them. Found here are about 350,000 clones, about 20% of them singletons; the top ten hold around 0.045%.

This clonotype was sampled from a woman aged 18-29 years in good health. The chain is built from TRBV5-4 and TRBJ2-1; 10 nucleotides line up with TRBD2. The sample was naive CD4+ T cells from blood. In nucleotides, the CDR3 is TGTGCCAGCAGCGCTACTAGCGGGGCATACAATGAGCAGTTCTTC. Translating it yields CASSATSGAYNEQFF.